The clone carrying this T cell receptor (beta chain) was seen repeatedly, ten times or more. The sample originates from a study of CD8+CD57+ T cells in acquired aplastic anemia. As for the study in general: DNA from sorted CD4+ and CD8+ cells averaged roughly 3.2 ug.

The CDR3 sequence is 13 residues long. Trimming took 3 bases from V and 3 from J, leaving 9 bases between them. Germline values: CDR1 SNHLY, CDR2 FYNNEI. For sequencing, patients were chosen who had shown expansion of CD8+CD57+ cells by flow cytometry. Genomic DNA templated the TCR beta VDJ and CDR3 profiling. TCRdb re-called the reads with MiXCR, one entry per CDR3 protein. The data show 90,000 to 150,000 distinct CDR3 sequences, under 60% seen once. The clonotype originates from a human donor with aplastic anemia. Sequencing was done on a sample of sorted CD4+, CD8+, or CD8+CD57+ T cells (not recorded which) from PBMCs. The chain uses TRBV2 and TRBJ2-7; no firm D call. CDR3 bases: TGTGCCAGCAGTGAGGGAAGGCACTACGAGCAGTACTTC. Translated, it gives CASSEGRHYEQYF. Full variable domain (remainder filled in from reference TRBV2 and TRBJ2-7): EPEVTQTPSHQVTQMGQEVILRCVPISNHLYFYWYRQILGQKVEFLVSFYNNEISEKSEIFDDQFSVERPDGSNFTLKIRSTKLEDSAMYFCASSEGRHYEQYFGPGTRLTVT.